The sequence of this T cell receptor (beta chain) was determined in a study of T-cell reconstitution after alpha-beta-depleted transplantation in children. Germline V gene sequence: CDR1 SGHRS, CDR2 YFSETQ. V lost 4 bases, J lost 4 bases, and 7 bases stayed unmatched. The CDR3 length is 14 residues. TCRbeta library construction was performed incorporating unique molecular identifiers. TCRdb reprocessed the PCR reads via MiXCR and lists one record per CDR3 protein. This table has about a million distinct CDR3 sequences, roughly 29% appearing once. Turning to this clonotype: Its specificity is not known.

Study outcomes and limitations: From newly produced T cells came most of the T-cell counts and diversity one year after transplant.

This TCR was sampled from a boy under two years old who had a stem cell transplant for SCID, so the T cells may come from the graft donor. The chain employs TRBV5-1 and TRBJ2-5; 7 positions match TRBD1. Sequencing used PBMCs, mostly from graft donor cells, obtained 360 days after TCRalphabeta/CD19-depleted stem cell transplant. The chain's CDR3 is CASSPQDRLETQYF. For the CDR3, the DNA is TGCGCCAGCAGCCCACAGGACAGGCTAGAGACCCAGTACTTC.